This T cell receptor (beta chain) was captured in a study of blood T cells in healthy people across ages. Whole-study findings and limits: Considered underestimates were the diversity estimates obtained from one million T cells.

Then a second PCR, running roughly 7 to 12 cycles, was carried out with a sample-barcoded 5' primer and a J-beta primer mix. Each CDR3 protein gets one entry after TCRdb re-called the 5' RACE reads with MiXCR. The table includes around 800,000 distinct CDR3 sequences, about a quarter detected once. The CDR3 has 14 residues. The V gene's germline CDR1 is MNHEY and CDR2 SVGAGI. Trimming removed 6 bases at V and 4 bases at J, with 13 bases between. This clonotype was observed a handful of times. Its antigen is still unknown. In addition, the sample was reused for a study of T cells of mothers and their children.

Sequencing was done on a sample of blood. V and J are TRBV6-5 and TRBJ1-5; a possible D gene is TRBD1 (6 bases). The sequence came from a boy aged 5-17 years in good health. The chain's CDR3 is CASSQGGPNQPQHF. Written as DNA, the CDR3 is TGTGCCAGCAGCCAAGGGGGGCCAAATCAGCCCCAGCATTTT.